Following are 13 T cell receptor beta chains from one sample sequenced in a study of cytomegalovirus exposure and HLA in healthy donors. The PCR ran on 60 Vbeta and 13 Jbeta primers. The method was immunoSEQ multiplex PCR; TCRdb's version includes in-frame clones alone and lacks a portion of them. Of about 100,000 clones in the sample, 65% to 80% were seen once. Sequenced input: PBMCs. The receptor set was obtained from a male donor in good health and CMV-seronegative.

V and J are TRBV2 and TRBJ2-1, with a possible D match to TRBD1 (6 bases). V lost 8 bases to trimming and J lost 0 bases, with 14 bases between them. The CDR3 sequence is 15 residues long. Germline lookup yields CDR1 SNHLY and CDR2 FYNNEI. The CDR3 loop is CASHRTESSYNEQFF. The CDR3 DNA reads TGTGCCAGCCATAGGACAGAAAGCTCCTACAATGAGCAGTTCTTC. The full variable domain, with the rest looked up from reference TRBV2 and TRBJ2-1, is EPEVTQTPSHQVTQMGQEVILRCVPISNHLYFYWYRQILGQKVEFLVSFYNNEISEKSEIFDDQFSVERPDGSNFTLKIRSTKLEDSAMYFCASHRTESSYNEQFFGPGTRLTVL.

In DNA form, the CDR3 reads TGTGCCACCAGCGGGGGGCGGGAGGATGACGAGCAGTACTTC. This gives the protein CATSGGREDDEQYF. The chain links TRBV10-3 to TRBJ2-7; 9 positions match TRBD2. This CDR3 is 14 amino acids long. Per germline, CDR1 ENHRY and CDR2 SYGVKD. V lost 10 bases, J lost 5 bases, and 12 bases stayed unmatched.

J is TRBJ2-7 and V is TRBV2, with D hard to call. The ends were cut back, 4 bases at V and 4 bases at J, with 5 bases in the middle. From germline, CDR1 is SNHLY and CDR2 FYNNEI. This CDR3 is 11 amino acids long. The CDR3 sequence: CASSGAYEQYF. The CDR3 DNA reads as TGTGCCAGCAGTGGTGCGTACGAGCAGTACTTC.

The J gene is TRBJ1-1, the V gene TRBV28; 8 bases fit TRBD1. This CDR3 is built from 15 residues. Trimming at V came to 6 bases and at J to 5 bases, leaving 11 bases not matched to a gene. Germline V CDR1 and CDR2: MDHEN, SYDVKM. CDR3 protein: CASSPTRTGNTEAFF. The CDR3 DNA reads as TGTGCCAGCAGCCCAACGAGGACAGGGAATACTGAAGCTTTCTTT.

CDR3 residues: CASHMTGPAGELFF. The CDR3 bases are TGTGCCTCACACATGACAGGGCCAGCCGGGGAGCTGTTTTTT. The chain uses TRBV2 and TRBJ2-2, with 7 bases aligning to TRBD1. CDR3 length: 14 amino acids. V was pared by 11 bases and J by 6 bases, with 12 bases of the junction left unmatched. CDR1 is SNHLY and CDR2 is FYNNEI in the germline V gene.

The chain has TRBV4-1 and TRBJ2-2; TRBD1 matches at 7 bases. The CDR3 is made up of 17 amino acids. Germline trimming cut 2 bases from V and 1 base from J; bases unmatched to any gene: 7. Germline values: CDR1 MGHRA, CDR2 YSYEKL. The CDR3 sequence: CASSQHKDRVNTGELFF. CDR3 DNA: TGCGCCAGCAGCCAACATAAAGACAGGGTGAACACCGGGGAGCTGTTTTTT.

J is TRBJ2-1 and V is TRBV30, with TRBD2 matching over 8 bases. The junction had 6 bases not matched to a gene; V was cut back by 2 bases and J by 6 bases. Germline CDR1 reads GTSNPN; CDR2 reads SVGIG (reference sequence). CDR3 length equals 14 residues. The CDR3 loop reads CAWSPSGRGNEQFF. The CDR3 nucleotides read TGTGCCTGGAGTCCAAGCGGGAGAGGCAATGAGCAGTTCTTC.

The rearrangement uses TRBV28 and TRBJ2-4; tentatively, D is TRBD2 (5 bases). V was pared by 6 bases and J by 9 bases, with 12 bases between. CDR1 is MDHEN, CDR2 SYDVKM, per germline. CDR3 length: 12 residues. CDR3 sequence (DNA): TGTGCCAGCAGCTCTGCGGCGGGCATTCAGTACTTC. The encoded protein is CASSSAAGIQYF. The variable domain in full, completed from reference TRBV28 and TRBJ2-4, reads DVKVTQSSRYLVKRTGEKVFLECVQDMDHENMFWYRQDPGLGLRLIYFSYDVKMKEKGDIPEGYSVSREKKERFSLILESASTNQTSMYLCASSSAAGIQYFGAGTRLSVL.

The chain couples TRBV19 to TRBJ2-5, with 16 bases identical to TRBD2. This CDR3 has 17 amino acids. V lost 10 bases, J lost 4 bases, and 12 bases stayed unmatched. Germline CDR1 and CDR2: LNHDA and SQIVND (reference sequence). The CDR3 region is CATSPGLAGGPRETQYF. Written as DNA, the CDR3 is TGTGCCACTTCACCGGGACTAGCGGGAGGGCCCCGAGAGACCCAGTACTTC.

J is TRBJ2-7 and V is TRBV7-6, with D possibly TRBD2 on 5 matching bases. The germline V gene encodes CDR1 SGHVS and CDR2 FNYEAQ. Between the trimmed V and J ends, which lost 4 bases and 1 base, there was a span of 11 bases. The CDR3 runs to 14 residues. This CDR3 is CASSSRLTSYEQYF. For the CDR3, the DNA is TGTGCCAGCAGCTCCCGACTAACGTCCTACGAGCAGTACTTC. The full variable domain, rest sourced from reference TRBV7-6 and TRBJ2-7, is GAGVSQSPRYKVTKRGQDVALRCDPISGHVSLYWYRQALGQGPEFLTYFNYEAQQDKSGLPNDRFSAERPEGSISTLTIQRTEQRDSAMYRCASSSRLTSYEQYFGPGTRLTVT.

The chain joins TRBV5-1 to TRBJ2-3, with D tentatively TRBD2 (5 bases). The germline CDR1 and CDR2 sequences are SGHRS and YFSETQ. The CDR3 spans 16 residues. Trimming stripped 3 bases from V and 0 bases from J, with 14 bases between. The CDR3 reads CASSWNRDSSTDTQYF. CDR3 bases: TGCGCCAGCAGCTGGAACCGGGATTCTAGCACAGATACGCAGTATTTT.

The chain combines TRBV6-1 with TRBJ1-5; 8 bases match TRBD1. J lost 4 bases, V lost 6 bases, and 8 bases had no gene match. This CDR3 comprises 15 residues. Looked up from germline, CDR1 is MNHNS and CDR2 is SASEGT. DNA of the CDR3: TGTGCCAGCAGCGTTCCGGACAGGGCAAATCAGCCCCAGCATTTT. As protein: CASSVPDRANQPQHF.

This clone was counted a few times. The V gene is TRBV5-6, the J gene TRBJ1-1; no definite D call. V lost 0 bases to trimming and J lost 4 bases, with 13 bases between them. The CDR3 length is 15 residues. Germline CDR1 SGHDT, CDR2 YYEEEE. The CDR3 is CASSLGKRVSTEAFF. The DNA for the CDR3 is TGTGCCAGCAGCTTGGGGAAACGGGTTAGCACTGAAGCTTTCTTT.